This T cell receptor beta chain was obtained from a study of early T cells in non-severe SARS-CoV-2 infection. Study-level information: Unsorted whole blood bulk RNA was sequenced, with unpaired chains.

Study-wide findings and caveats: Private and CD4 specificities were missed by VDJdb matching, which favored anti-spike CD8 responses.

Unique molecular identifiers were affixed to single, distinct cDNA molecules. TCRdb redid the calling of the 5' RACE reads with MiXCR, one entry per CDR3 protein. The profile shows about 77,000 distinct CDR3 sequences, about 17% of them singletons. Germline V lookup: CDR1 SQVTM, CDR2 ANQGSEA. This CDR3 comprises 13 residues. The J segment lost 7 bases and the V segment lost 4 bases, leaving 4 bases of the junction unmatched. To note about this clonotype: No antigen is known for it.

The clonotype originates from an adult who was a healthcare worker with PCR-confirmed SARS-CoV-2 infection or an uninfected control (not recorded which). Sequenced sample: whole blood. This chain connects TRBV29-1 to TRBJ1-4; 9 bases are shared with TRBD1. The CDR3 sequence is CSVGGTGIEKLFF. The CDR3 nucleotides read TGCAGCGTTGGGGGGACAGGGATTGAAAAACTGTTTTTT. The full variable domain, rest sourced from reference TRBV29-1 and TRBJ1-4, is SAVISQKPSRDICQRGTSLTIQCQVDSQVTMMFWYRQQPGQSLTLIATANQGSEATYESGFVIDKFPISRPNLTFSTLTVSNMSPEDSSIYLCSVGGTGIEKLFFGSGTQLSVL.